The 20 T cell receptor beta chains given below trace back to one sample, sequenced in a study of response to subunit inactivated influenza vaccine. TCRdb called the RT-PCR reads again in MiXCR, with one record for every CDR3 protein. This table holds about 580,000 distinct CDR3 sequences, 14% found once. Material: PBMCs from blood, obtained about 11 days after vaccination. The receptors originated from a man aged 45-60 years who received an inactivated influenza vaccine.

The chain links TRBV12-3 or TRBV12-4 to TRBJ2-7; 10 bases are a match to TRBD1. The V and J ends lost 6 bases and 0 bases, in that order; junction bases with no gene match: 5. CDR3 length: 15 residues. The chain's CDR3 is CASSQGQGISYEQYF. CDR3 nucleotide sequence: TGTGCCAGCAGCCAGGGACAGGGGATCTCCTACGAGCAGTACTTC.

This chain links TRBV2 with TRBJ2-7; 9 bases fit TRBD1. The V and J ends lost 6 bases and 5 bases, in that order; junction bases with no gene match: 8. The CDR3 totals 14 residues. The germline gives CDR1 SNHLY, CDR2 FYNNEI. The CDR3 DNA reads TGTGCCAGCAGCCGTGGGGACAGGGTGGACGAGCAGTACTTC. Residues: CASSRGDRVDEQYF.

The chain employs TRBV12-3 or TRBV12-4 and TRBJ1-3; D might be TRBD1 (5 bases). This CDR3 comprises 16 residues. V lost 4 bases to trimming and J lost 0 bases, with 13 bases between them. The CDR3 spells CASSSYGRGSGNTIYF. The CDR3 region has the DNA TGTGCCAGCAGTTCCTATGGGAGGGGCTCTGGAAACACCATATATTTT.

The V gene is TRBV5-6, the J gene TRBJ2-3; 8 bases are shared with TRBD2. The junction had 3 bases not matched to a gene; V was cut back by 5 bases and J by 4 bases. There are 13 residues in the CDR3. Germline CDR1 SGHDT, CDR2 YYEEEE. The CDR3 DNA reads as TGTGCCAGCAGACGGGGACTAGCAGATACGCAGTATTTT. This codes for CASRRGLADTQYF.

CDR3 region: CASSGIEAFF. The CDR3 region has the DNA TGTGCCAGCAGCGGAATTGAAGCTTTCTTT. V is TRBV6-2 or TRBV6-3 and J is TRBJ1-1; D unclear. V lost 6 bases and J lost 7, with 6 bases in between. CDR3 size: 10 residues. Germline assignment: CDR1 MNHEY and CDR2 SVGEGT.

The genes are TRBV18 and TRBJ2-3; TRBD1 aligns across 7 bases. This CDR3 region has 15 residues. After removal of 3 bases from V and 2 bases from J, the junction contained 5 bases not matched to a gene. CDR1 and CDR2 from the germline V gene are KGHSH and LQKENI. The CDR3 region is CASSPPGTDTDTQYF. The CDR3 nucleotides are TGTGCCAGCTCACCTCCTGGGACAGACACAGATACGCAGTATTTT. Using reference TRBV18 and TRBJ2-3 for the parts outside the CDR3, the full variable domain is NAGVMQNPRHLVRRRGQEARLRCSPMKGHSHVYWYRQLPEEGLKFMVYLQKENIIDESGMPKERFSAEFPKEGPSILRIQQVVRGDSAAYFCASSPPGTDTDTQYFGPGTRLTVL.

This clonotype was seen many times. The V and J genes are TRBV6-1 and TRBJ2-2; 12 bases align to TRBD2. Per germline, CDR1 MNHNS and CDR2 SASEGT. The CDR3 runs 15 residues. The V segment lost 6 bases and the J segment 6 bases; nucleotides outside the gene matches: 5. CDR3 sequence reads: CASRALAGGPGELFF. Written as DNA, the CDR3 is TGTGCCAGCAGAGCGCTAGCGGGAGGGCCCGGGGAGCTGTTTTTT.

In its sample, this clonotype was seen many times. This chain connects TRBV6-2 or TRBV6-3 to TRBJ1-5, with a tentative D call TRBD1 (6 bases). In germline, CDR1 is MNHEY, CDR2 SVGEGT. The CDR3 totals 14 residues. V gave up 6 bases and J gave up 7 bases, with 16 bases separating them. CDR3 nucleotides: TGTGCCAGCAGACCCGGGACACCGGCCCAGCCCCAGCATTTT. Its protein product is CASRPGTPAQPQHF.

The J gene is TRBJ2-2, the V gene TRBV29-1; D possibly corresponds to TRBD1 (6 bases). Trimming pared 7 bases from V and 7 bases from J, leaving 16 bases between. Germline CDR1 is SQVTM and CDR2 is ANQGSEA. The CDR3 consists of 13 residues. DNA for the CDR3: TGCAGCGCCCAGGCCAGGGGCCACGGGGAGCTGTTTTTT. Its translation is CSAQARGHGELFF.

This clonotype was seen more than once but under ten times. The gene calls are TRBV5-5 and TRBJ2-1; a possible D gene is TRBD2 (6 bases). Germline V gives CDR1 SGHKS, CDR2 YYEKEE (reference sequence). CDR3 length: 14 amino acids. V shed 6 bases and J shed 1 base, with 11 bases lying between them. Here the CDR3 DNA reads TGTGCCAGCATCTTTGGGACTTCCTACAATGAGCAGTTCTTC. Amino acid sequence: CASIFGTSYNEQFF.

Only a few counts were recorded for this clonotype. The V call is TRBV29-1, the J call TRBJ2-7; 10 bases align to TRBD1. Germline trimming cut 4 bases from V and 0 bases from J; bases unmatched to any gene: 6. Germline lookup yields CDR1 SQVTM and CDR2 ANQGSEA. The CDR3 runs to 15 residues. The CDR3 protein is CSVGSGTGASYEQYF. DNA for the CDR3: TGCAGCGTTGGATCCGGGACAGGGGCCTCCTACGAGCAGTACTTC.

The V call is TRBV3-1, the J call TRBJ1-1; D may be TRBD1 (5 bases). V dropped 7 bases and J dropped 4 bases, with 16 bases sitting between them. This CDR3 region has 14 residues. Germline V gives CDR1 LGHDT, CDR2 YNNKEL (reference sequence). The CDR3 coding sequence is TGTGCCAGCACCTCGATGGGGGGGAGCACTGAAGCTTTCTTT. This encodes CASTSMGGSTEAFF.

This chain links TRBV6-2 or TRBV6-3 with TRBJ1-5; D gene uncertain. The germline gives CDR1 MNHEY, CDR2 SVGEGT. The ends were cut back, 2 bases at V and 0 bases at J, with 11 bases in the middle. There are 16 residues in the CDR3. In nucleotides, the CDR3 is TGTGCCAGCAGTTACCTGACTTTGGATAGCAATCAGCCCCAGCATTTT. It translates to CASSYLTLDSNQPQHF.

J is TRBJ2-7 and V is TRBV7-2, with TRBD2 identical over 13 bases. The V segment lost 5 bases and the J segment 0 bases; nucleotides outside the gene matches: 4. The CDR3 length is 16 residues. The V gene's germline CDR1 is SGHTA and CDR2 FQGNSA. Written as DNA, the CDR3 is TGTGCCAGCAGCGTACTAGCGGGAGGGGGCTCCTACGAGCAGTACTTC. This codes for CASSVLAGGGSYEQYF.

The chain joins TRBV4-3 to TRBJ1-4; weak D call: TRBD1 (5 bases). CDR1 and CDR2 from the germline V gene are LGHNA and YSLEER. CDR3 size: 15 residues. Between the trimmed V and J ends, which lost 6 bases and 3 bases, there was a span of 14 bases. The CDR3 DNA reads TGCGCCAGCAGTGGCAGAGGGGAGCCTAATGAAAAACTGTTTTTT. This gives the protein CASSGRGEPNEKLFF.

This chain uses TRBV7-8 with TRBJ2-3; D possibly corresponds to TRBD1 (5 bases). Germline V lookup: CDR1 SGHVS, CDR2 FQNEAQ. The CDR3 loop spans 17 amino acids. The germline V and J ends were trimmed by 0 bases and 0 bases, with 13 bases remaining between them. The CDR3 is CASSLADVRASTDTQYF. The CDR3 DNA reads TGTGCCAGCAGCTTAGCGGATGTCAGGGCTAGCACAGATACGCAGTATTTT. The full variable domain, in which reference TRBV7-8 and TRBJ2-3 provide the parts outside the CDR3, is GAGVSQSPRYKVAKRGQDVALRCDPISGHVSLFWYQQALGQGPEFLTYFQNEAQLDKSGLPSDRFFAERPEGSVSTLKIQRTQQEDSAVYLCASSLADVRASTDTQYFGPGTRLTVL.

The chain carries TRBV28 and TRBJ2-3; 13 bases are shared with TRBD2. J lost 3 bases, V lost 6 bases, and 3 bases had no gene match. The CDR3 extends over 15 amino acids. Germline CDR1 is MDHEN and CDR2 is SYDVKM. The CDR3 region is CASSKLAGGTDTQYF. CDR3 bases: TGTGCCAGCAGCAAACTAGCGGGAGGGACAGATACGCAGTATTTT.

This clonotype occurred a few times. This chain uses TRBV5-1 with TRBJ1-4; possibly TRBD1 for D (5 bases). Germline assignment: CDR1 SGHRS and CDR2 YFSETQ. V lost 5 bases and J 4 bases, leaving 9 bases between the germline ends. This CDR3 has 13 residues. Here the CDR3 reads CASRGPSNEKLFF. DNA of the CDR3: TGCGCCAGCAGGGGGCCGAGTAATGAAAAACTGTTTTTT.

This clonotype was recorded many times. V and J are TRBV6-2 or TRBV6-3 and TRBJ2-1; 8 positions match TRBD1. V shed 0 bases and J 5 bases; nucleotides not matched to a gene: 12. CDR3 length: 18 residues. Germline CDR1 is MNHEY and CDR2 is SVGEGT. DNA of the CDR3: TGTGCCAGCAGTTACTCGACGCTGTTCCTGGACAGGGACAATGAGCAGTTCTTC. Translation: CASSYSTLFLDRDNEQFF.

The V gene is TRBV7-9, the J gene TRBJ2-5; 11 bases align to TRBD2. Germline-derived CDR1 and CDR2 are SEHNR and FQNEAQ (reference sequence). The trim removed 6 bases at V and 5 bases at J, leaving 2 bases unmatched. CDR3 length equals 13 residues. CDR3 in amino acids: CASRLAGDETQYF. CDR3 nucleotides: TGTGCCAGCAGACTAGCGGGAGATGAGACCCAGTACTTC. The full variable domain, rest sourced from reference TRBV7-9 and TRBJ2-5, is DTGVSQNPRHKITKRGQNVTFRCDPISEHNRLYWYRQTLGQGPEFLTYFQNEAQLEKSRLLSDRFSAERPKGSFSTLEIQRTEQGDSAMYLCASRLAGDETQYFGPGTRLLVL.